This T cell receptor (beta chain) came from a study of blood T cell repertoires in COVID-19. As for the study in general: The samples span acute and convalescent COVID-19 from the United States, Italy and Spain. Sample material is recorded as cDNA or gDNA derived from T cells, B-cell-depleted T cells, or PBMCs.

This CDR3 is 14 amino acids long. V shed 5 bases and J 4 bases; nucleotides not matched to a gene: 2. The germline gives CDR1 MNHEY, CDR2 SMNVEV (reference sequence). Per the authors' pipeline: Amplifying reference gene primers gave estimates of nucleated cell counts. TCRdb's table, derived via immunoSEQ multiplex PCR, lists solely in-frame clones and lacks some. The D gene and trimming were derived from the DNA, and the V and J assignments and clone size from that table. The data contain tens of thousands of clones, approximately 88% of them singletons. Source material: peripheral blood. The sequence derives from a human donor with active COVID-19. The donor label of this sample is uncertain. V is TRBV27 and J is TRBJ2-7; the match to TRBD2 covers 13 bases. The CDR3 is CASSQLAGGYEQYF. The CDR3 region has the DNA TGTGCCAGCAGTCAACTAGCGGGAGGGTACGAGCAGTACTTC.